The T cell receptor (beta chain) described here comes from a study of blood T cell repertoires in COVID-19. As for the study in general: COVID-19 samples collected from the United States, Italy and Spain covered acute and convalescent phases. PBMCs, B-cell-depleted T cells, or T cells provided the cDNA or gDNA that made up the material.

V shed 2 bases, J shed 4 bases, and the junction held 4 bases outside the gene matches. The CDR3 has 15 residues. CDR1 is MDHEN, CDR2 SYDVKM, per germline. This clone showed up just a few times. Original processing methods: Scientists estimated how many nucleated cells there were by amplifying reference gene primers. Profiled with immunoSEQ multiplex PCR; TCRdb holds only in-frame clones, not every one. V, J and clone size are those of that table, while D and trimming were read from the DNA. Here the sample spans about 34,000 clones, 75% to 80% being singletons. Sequencing was performed on peripheral blood. The clonotype originates from a human donor in a cohort sampled during active COVID-19. This chain connects TRBV28 to TRBJ2-2; 7 bases agree with TRBD1. This CDR3 reads CASSLRTGPTGELFF. In DNA, the CDR3 is TGTGCCAGCAGTTTACGGACAGGTCCCACCGGGGAGCTGTTTTTT.